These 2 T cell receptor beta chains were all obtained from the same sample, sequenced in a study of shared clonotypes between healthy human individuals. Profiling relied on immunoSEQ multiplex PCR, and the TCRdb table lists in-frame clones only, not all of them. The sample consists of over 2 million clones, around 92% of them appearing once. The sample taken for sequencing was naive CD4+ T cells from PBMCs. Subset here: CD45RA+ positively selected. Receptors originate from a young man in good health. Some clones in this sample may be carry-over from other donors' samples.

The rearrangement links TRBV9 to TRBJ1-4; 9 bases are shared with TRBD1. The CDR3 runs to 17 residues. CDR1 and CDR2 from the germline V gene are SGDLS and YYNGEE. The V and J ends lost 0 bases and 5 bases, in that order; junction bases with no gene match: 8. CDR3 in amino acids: CASSVGFLGQGNEKLFF. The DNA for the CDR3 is TGTGCCAGCAGCGTAGGGTTTCTGGGACAGGGAAATGAAAAACTGTTTTTT.

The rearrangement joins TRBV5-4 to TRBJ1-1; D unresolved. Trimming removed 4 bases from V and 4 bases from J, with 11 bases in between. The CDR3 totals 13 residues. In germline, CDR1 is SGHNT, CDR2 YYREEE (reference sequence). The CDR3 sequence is CASSLRSATEAFF. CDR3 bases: TGTGCCAGCAGCCTTAGATCAGCCACTGAAGCTTTCTTT.